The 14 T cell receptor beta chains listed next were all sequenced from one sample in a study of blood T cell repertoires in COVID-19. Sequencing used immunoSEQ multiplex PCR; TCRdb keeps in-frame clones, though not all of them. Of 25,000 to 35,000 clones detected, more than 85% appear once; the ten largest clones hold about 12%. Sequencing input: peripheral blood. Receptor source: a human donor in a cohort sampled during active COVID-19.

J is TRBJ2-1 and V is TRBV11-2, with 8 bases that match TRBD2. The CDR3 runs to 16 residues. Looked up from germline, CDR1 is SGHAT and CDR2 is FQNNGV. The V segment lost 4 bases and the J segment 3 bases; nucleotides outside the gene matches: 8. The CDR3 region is CASSSGGLAGYNEQFF. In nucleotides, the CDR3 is TGTGCCAGCAGCTCCGGGGGGCTAGCGGGCTACAATGAGCAGTTCTTC. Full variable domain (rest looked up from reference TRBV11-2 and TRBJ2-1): EAGVAQSPRYKIIEKRQSVAFWCNPISGHATLYWYQQILGQGPKLLIQFQNNGVVDDSQLPKDRFSAERLKGVDSTLKIQPAKLEDSAVYLCASSSGGLAGYNEQFFGPGTRLTVL.

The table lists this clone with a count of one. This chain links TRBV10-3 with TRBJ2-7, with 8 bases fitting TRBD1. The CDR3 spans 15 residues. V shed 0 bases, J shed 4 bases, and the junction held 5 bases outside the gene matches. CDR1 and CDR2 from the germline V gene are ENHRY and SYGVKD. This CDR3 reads CAISESQGAVYEQYF. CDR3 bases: TGTGCCATCAGTGAGTCCCAGGGGGCGGTGTACGAGCAGTACTTC.

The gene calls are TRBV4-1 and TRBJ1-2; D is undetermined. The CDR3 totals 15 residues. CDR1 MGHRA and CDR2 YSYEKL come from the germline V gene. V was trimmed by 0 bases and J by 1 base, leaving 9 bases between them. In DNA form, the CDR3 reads TGCGCCAGCAGCCAAGATCGAAACAGTAACTATGGCTACACCTTC. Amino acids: CASSQDRNSNYGYTF.

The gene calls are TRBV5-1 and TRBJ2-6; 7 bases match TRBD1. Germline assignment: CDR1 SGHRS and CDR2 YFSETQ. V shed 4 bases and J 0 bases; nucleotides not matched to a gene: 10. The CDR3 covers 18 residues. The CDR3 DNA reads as TGCGCCAGCAGCCTAAAGACAGGGCTCCTCTCTGGGGCCAACGTCCTGACTTTC. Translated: CASSLKTGLLSGANVLTF.

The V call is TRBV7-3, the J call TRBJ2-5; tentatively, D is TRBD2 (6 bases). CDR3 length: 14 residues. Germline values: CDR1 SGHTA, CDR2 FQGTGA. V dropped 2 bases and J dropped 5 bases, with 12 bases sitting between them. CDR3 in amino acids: CASSLGGGTETQYF. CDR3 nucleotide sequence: TGTGCCAGCAGCTTAGGAGGCGGGACGGAGACCCAGTACTTC.

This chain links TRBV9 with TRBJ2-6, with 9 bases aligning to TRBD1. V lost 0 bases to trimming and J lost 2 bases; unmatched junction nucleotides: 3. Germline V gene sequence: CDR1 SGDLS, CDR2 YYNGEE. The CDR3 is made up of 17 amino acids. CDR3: CASSVGGTGTGANVLTF. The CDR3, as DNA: TGTGCCAGCAGCGTAGGGGGGACAGGGACTGGGGCCAACGTCCTGACTTTC.

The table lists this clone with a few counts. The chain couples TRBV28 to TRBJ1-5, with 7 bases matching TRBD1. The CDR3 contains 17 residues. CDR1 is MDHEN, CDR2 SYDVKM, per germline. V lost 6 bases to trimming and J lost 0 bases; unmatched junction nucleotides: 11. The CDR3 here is CASRVGQITSSNQPQHF. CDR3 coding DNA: TGTGCCAGCAGGGTGGGACAGATTACATCTAGCAATCAGCCCCAGCATTTT.

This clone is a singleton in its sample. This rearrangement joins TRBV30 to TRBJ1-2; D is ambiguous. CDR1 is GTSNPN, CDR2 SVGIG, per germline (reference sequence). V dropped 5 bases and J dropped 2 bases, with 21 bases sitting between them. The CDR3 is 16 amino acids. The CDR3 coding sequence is TGTGCCTGGTACGGGAGAAACCTGCCACTAAACTATGGCTACACCTTC. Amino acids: CAWYGRNLPLNYGYTF. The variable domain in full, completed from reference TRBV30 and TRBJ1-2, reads SQTIHQWPATLVQPVGSPLSLECTVEGTSNPNLYWYRQAAGRGLQLLFYSVGIGQISSEVPQNLSASRPQDRQFILSSKKLLLSDSGFYLCAWYGRNLPLNYGYTFGSGTRLTVV.

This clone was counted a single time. The CDR3 coding sequence is TGTGCCACCGGGAGTCCAAGCTCCTACAATGAGCAGTTCTTC. Translated: CATGSPSSYNEQFF. The rearrangement links TRBV15 to TRBJ2-1; tentatively, D is TRBD2 (5 bases). V lost 8 bases, J lost 0 bases, and 11 bases lay in between. The germline CDR1 and CDR2 sequences are LNHNV and YYDKDF (reference sequence). The CDR3 is made up of 14 amino acids.

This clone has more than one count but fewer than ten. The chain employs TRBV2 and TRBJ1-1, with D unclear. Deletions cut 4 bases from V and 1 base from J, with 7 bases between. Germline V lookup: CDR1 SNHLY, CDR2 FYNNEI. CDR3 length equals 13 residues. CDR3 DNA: TGTGCCAGCAGTGGCCACAGGAACACTGAAGCTTTCTTT. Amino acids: CASSGHRNTEAFF. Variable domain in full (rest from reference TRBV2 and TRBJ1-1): EPEVTQTPSHQVTQMGQEVILRCVPISNHLYFYWYRQILGQKVEFLVSFYNNEISEKSEIFDDQFSVERPDGSNFTLKIRSTKLEDSAMYFCASSGHRNTEAFFGQGTRLTVV.

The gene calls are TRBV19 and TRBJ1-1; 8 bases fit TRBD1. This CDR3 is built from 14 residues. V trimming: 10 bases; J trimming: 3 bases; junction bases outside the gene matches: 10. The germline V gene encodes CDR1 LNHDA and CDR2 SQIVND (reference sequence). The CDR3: CATGQGRRDTEAFF. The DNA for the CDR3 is TGTGCCACAGGACAGGGCCGACGGGACACTGAAGCTTTCTTT.

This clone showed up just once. Here the CDR3 DNA reads TGTGCCAGCAGCTTGACCGGGATAAGGGACGAGCAGTACTTC. It yields the protein CASSLTGIRDEQYF. The V gene is TRBV28, the J gene TRBJ2-7, with a weak D call TRBD2 (5 bases). Deletions cut 6 bases from V and 5 bases from J, with 17 bases between. This CDR3 is built from 14 residues. CDR1 is MDHEN and CDR2 is SYDVKM in the germline V gene.

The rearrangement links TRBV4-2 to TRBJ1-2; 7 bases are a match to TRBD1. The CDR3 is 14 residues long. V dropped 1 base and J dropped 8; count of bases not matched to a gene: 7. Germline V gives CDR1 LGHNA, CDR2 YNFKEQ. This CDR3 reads CASSQASGGLGYTF. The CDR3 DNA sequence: TGTGCCAGCAGCCAAGCTTCAGGGGGGCTAGGCTACACCTTC.

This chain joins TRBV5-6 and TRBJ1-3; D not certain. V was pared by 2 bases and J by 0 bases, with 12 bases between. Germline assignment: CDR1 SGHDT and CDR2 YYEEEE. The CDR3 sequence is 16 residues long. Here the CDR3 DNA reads TGTGCCAGCAGCTTCCGCAGAACCGCCTCTGGAAACACCATATATTTT. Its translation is CASSFRRTASGNTIYF. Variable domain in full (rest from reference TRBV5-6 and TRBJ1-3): DAGVTQSPTHLIKTRGQQVTLRCSPKSGHDTVSWYQQALGQGPQFIFQYYEEEERQRGNFPDRFSGHQFPNYSSELNVNALLLGDSALYLCASSFRRTASGNTIYFGEGSWLTVV.